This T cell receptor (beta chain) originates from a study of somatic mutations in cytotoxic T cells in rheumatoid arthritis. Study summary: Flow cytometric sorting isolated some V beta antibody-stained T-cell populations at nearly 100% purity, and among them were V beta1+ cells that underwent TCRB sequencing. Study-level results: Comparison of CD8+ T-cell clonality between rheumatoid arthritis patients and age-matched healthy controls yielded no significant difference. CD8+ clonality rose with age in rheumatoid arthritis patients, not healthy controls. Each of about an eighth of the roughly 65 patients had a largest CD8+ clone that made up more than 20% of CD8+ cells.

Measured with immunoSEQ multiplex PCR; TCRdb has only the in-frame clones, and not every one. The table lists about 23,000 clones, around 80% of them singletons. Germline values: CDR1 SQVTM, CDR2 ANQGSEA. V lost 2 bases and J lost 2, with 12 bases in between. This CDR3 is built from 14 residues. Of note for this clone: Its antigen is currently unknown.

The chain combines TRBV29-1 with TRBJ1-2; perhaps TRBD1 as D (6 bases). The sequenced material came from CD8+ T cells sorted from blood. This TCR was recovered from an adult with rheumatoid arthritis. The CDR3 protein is CSVETHRANYGYTF. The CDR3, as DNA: TGCAGCGTTGAAACTCACAGGGCAAACTATGGCTACACCTTC.